Listed below are T cell receptor beta chains from one sample, sequenced in a study of blood T cell repertoires in COVID-19. Here immunoSEQ multiplex PCR was the method, and the copy in TCRdb shows in-frame clones only, minus some. The profile shows more than 450,000 clones, 87% of them singletons. The sample consisted of PBMCs or T cells enriched from blood (not recorded which). The source of these receptors is a woman aged 18-35 years who had recovered from COVID-19. The CDR3 runs from the conserved cysteine through the conserved F or W. The listing skips clone size in some rows; elsewhere it reads once, few, many or a size class.

clone_size | j_call | v_call | cdr3_aa
. | TRBJ1-2 | TRBV4-1 | CASSPYTGSYGYTF
. | TRBJ1-2 | TRBV3-1/TRBV3-2 | CASSRGLANYGYTF
. | TRBJ2-7 | TRBV4-1 | CASSQAGPYEQYF
. | TRBJ2-1 | TRBV30 | CAWSSTGGDINEQFF
. | TRBJ1-1 | TRBV7-9 | CASSLLGAAEAFF
. | TRBJ1-1 | TRBV7-3 | CASGEQLNTEAFF
. | TRBJ1-2 | TRBV20-1 | CSGATGYGYTF
. | TRBJ1-3 | TRBV7-9 | CASSPTGVVSGNTIYF
. | TRBJ2-5 | TRBV2 | CASKGNSGGAETQYF
. | TRBJ1-5 | TRBV4-1 | CASSQERDSQPQHF
. | TRBJ2-1 | TRBV3-1/TRBV3-2 | CASRGRGADNEQFF
. | TRBJ2-7 | TRBV12-5 | CASGPLSGYEQYF
. | TRBJ1-5 | TRBV2 | CASSGQEGSNQPQHF
once | TRBJ1-6 | TRBV6-6 | CASSPSSISPLHF
. | TRBJ2-7 | TRBV5-4 | CASSPGQGAGEQYF
few | TRBJ2-5 | TRBV30 | CAWSVGTSGETQYF
. | TRBJ2-5 | TRBV18 | CASSMTGQETQYF
. | TRBJ2-7 | TRBV2 | CAGGSSRNEQYF
. | TRBJ1-5 | TRBV7-8 | CASSLGEKQPQHF
. | TRBJ2-7 | TRBV12-5 | CASVSQGAYEQYF
. | TRBJ1-2 | TRBV5-6 | CASSLGQFYGYTF
. | TRBJ1-2 | TRBV7-2 | CASSLGAGHYGYTF
. | TRBJ2-7 | TRBV27 | CASSRHRGQTSYEQYF
. | TRBJ1-2 | TRBV6-5 | CASSRGGVGDGYTF
. | TRBJ2-1 | TRBV6-6 | CASSYSLLAAEQFF
. | TRBJ1-2 | TRBV7-9 | CASSLVGRENGYTF
. | TRBJ2-7 | TRBV12-3/TRBV12-4 | CASSLGGSYEQYF
. | TRBJ2-2 | TRBV7-9 | CASSFGQNTGELFF
. | TRBJ1-5 | TRBV7-3 | CASSTQKTPTQQPQHF
. | TRBJ2-1 | TRBV5-1 | CASSYQGPSYNEQFF
. | TRBJ1-2 | TRBV30 | CAWSSGWRVGYTF
. | TRBJ2-5 | TRBV7-6 | CASSLGLGLAQETQYF
. | TRBJ1-6 | TRBV30 | CAWKGGDNSPLHF
once | TRBJ2-7 | TRBV18 | CASSPTDSSYEQYF
. | TRBJ1-1 | TRBV30 | CAWARGPGATEAFF
. | TRBJ1-1 | TRBV12-3/TRBV12-4 | CASSPQGYEAFF
. | TRBJ1-5 | TRBV2 | CASSKGGASQPQHF
. | TRBJ1-1 | TRBV30 | CAWRRRTGKANTEAFF
. | TRBJ2-7 | TRBV10-3 | CAISESAGGAYEQYF
. | TRBJ2-7 | TRBV7-6 | CASSFGYGDEQYF
. | TRBJ2-2 | TRBV5-1 | CASSFVSTSYTGELFF